These T cell receptor beta chains were read from a single sample in a study of T cells in Graves' hyperthyroidism and ophthalmopathy. TCRdb re-called the multiplex PCR reads through MiXCR, storing one row per CDR3 protein. Counted here are some 270,000 distinct CDR3 sequences, approximately 12% occurring once; the ten biggest clones make up approximately 8.6%. The sample consisted of blood. The source of these receptors is a woman between 25 and 40 years old with Graves' hyperthyroidism that later progressed to Graves' ophthalmopathy. CDR3s include the opening cysteine and the closing phenylalanine or tryptophan.

j_gene | v_gene | CDR3aa
TRBJ2-1 | TRBV7-8 | CASSLGFWGPAYNEQFF
TRBJ2-1 | TRBV19 | CASSNSGRAYNEQFF
TRBJ1-2 | TRBV6-2/TRBV6-3 | CASSYEYSYTF
TRBJ2-2 | TRBV11-2 | CASSFLYNRLAGAPGTGELFF
TRBJ2-1 | TRBV2 | CASIGGRFSYNEQFF
TRBJ1-4 | TRBV3-1 | CASSPGTGGGEKLFF
TRBJ2-7 | TRBV30 | CAWSYRRTSGPSYEQYF
TRBJ2-7 | TRBV28 | CASSRTGEGARRNEQYF
TRBJ2-7 | TRBV30 | CAWSEFESYEQYF
TRBJ1-5 | TRBV4-1 | CASSQEQGARSNQPQHF
. | TRBV18 | CASSPSAGSSYNEQYF
TRBJ2-3 | TRBV3-1 | CASSQRRSGRWTDTQYF
TRBJ1-5 | TRBV27 | CASSLWQGSGQPQHF
TRBJ2-1 | TRBV6-2/TRBV6-3 | CASSYPRTSGASSYNEQFF
TRBJ2-7 | TRBV4-1 | CASSDPGLGSYEQYF
TRBJ1-1 | TRBV6-2/TRBV6-3 | CASSYVIYTEAFF
TRBJ2-3 | TRBV19 | CASLRRSTDTQYF
TRBJ2-3 | TRBV7-8 | CASSYLPSGPRTDTQYF
TRBJ2-7 | TRBV7-2 | CASGLGRTPYEQYF
TRBJ1-1 | TRBV7-2 | CASSLTRGENTEAFF
TRBJ2-5 | TRBV6-1 | CASSLTSGMETQYF
TRBJ2-3 | TRBV3-1 | CASSSPGASGHTDTQYF
TRBJ2-5 | TRBV7-6 | CASSLEPGISLIRETQYF
TRBJ2-1 | TRBV20-1 | CSARDYSSSYNEQFF
TRBJ2-7 | TRBV6-2/TRBV6-3 | CASSFSYEQYF
TRBJ2-3 | TRBV20-1 | CSAPAASGSPDTQYF
TRBJ2-1 | TRBV3-1 | CASSRPPGLADPNNEQSF
TRBJ2-3 | TRBV18 | CASSPQPPGTGGTDTQYF
TRBJ1-6 | TRBV19 | CASSSGRDVGNSPLHF
TRBJ2-1 | TRBV28 | CASSIPLGGNEQFF
TRBJ2-2 | TRBV30 | CAWRRGGAGTGELFF
TRBJ1-4 | TRBV11-2 | CASSSTGELNEKLFF
TRBJ1-1 | TRBV27 | CASSTTRGSEAFF
TRBJ2-2 | TRBV15 | CATSRADTGELFF
TRBJ2-1 | TRBV24-1 | CATSAPGVGDEQFF
TRBJ2-2 | TRBV11-2 | CASSSKAGTGGEEGYGTGELFF
TRBJ1-1 | TRBV7-9 | CASRRPTVVDTEAFF
TRBJ2-7 | TRBV2 | CASSGLAGYEQYF
TRBJ1-1 | TRBV5-6 | CASSLGSGKMNTEAFF
TRBJ2-1 | TRBV7-2 | CASSPDPYNEQFF
TRBJ1-1 | TRBV5-1 | CASSRDGTAMNTEAFF
TRBJ2-7 | TRBV29-1 | CSVTGQALYEQYF
TRBJ2-1 | TRBV6-4 | CASSPRPDRPYNEQFF
TRBJ1-1 | TRBV5-1 | CASSFIETGGTEAFF
TRBJ2-1 | TRBV11-3 | CASSSDDSNEQFF
TRBJ2-7 | TRBV3-1 | CASSHLPGQGAYEQYF
TRBJ2-7 | TRBV14 | CASSQAGVYEQYF
TRBJ2-1 | TRBV12-3/TRBV12-4 | CASSFGLAGDNEQFF
TRBJ1-3 | TRBV25-1 | CASRDGGNTIYF
TRBJ2-2 | TRBV5-1 | CASSKTTGPGTGELFF
TRBJ2-7 | TRBV28 | CASSLRADYEQYF
TRBJ1-4 | TRBV20-1 | CSAAGTGLEKLFF